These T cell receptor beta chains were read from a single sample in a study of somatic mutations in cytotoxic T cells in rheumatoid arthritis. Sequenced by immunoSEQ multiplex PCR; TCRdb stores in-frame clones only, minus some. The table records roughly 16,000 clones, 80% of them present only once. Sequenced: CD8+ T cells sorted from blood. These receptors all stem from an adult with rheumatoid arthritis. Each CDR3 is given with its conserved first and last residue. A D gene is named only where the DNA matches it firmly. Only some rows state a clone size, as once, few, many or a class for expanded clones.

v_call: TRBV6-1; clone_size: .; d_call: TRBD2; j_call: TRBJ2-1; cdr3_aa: CASSEHPAGGLNEQFF; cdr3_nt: TGTGCCAGCAGTGAGCACCCAGCGGGGGGACTTAATGAGCAGTTCTTC
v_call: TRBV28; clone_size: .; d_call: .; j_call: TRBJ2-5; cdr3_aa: CASCRGTVSQETQYF; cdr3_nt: TGTGCCAGCTGCCGAGGGACCGTAAGCCAAGAGACCCAGTACTTC
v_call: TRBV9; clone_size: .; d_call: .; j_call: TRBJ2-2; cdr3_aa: CASNLPGKGPNTGELFF; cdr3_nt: TGTGCCAGCAACTTACCAGGGAAGGGTCCGAACACCGGGGAGCTGTTTTTT
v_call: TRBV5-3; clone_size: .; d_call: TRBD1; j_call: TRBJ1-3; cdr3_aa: CARVQGSSGNTIYF; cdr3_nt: TGTGCCAGGGTACAGGGGAGCTCTGGAAACACCATATATTTT
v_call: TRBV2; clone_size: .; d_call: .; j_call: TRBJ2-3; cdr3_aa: CASSEYSPSTDTQYF; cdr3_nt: TGTGCCAGCAGTGAATATTCCCCTAGCACAGATACGCAGTATTTT
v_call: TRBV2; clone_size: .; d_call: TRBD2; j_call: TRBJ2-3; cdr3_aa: CAASPGGSTDTQYF; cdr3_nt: TGTGCCGCGAGTCCGGGGGGGAGCACAGATACGCAGTATTTT
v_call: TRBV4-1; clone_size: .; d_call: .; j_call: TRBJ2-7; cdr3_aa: CASSPGGRNYEQYF; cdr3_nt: TGCGCCAGCAGCCCTGGTGGGAGGAACTACGAGCAGTACTTC
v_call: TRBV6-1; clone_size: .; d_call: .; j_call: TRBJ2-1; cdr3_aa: CASSPPPDSNEQFF; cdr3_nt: TGTGCCAGCAGTCCACCTCCCGACTCTAATGAGCAGTTCTTC
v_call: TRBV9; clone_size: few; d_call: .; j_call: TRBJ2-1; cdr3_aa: CASSVAGVARDEQFF; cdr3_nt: TGTGCCAGCAGCGTAGCAGGGGTGGCGAGAGATGAGCAGTTCTTC
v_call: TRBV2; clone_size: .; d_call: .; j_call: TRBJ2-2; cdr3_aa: CASRGRELFF; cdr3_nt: TGTGCCAGCAGAGGAAGGGAGCTGTTTTTT
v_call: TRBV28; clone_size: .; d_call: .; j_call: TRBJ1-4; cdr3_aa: CASSFSRQDGPVTNEKLFF; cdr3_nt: TGTGCCAGCAGTTTTAGCCGGCAGGATGGGCCCGTAACTAATGAAAAACTGTTTTTT